A selection of T cell receptor beta chains follows, all from one sample in a study of T cell responses to AZD1222 COVID-19 vaccine. The data were produced by immunoSEQ multiplex PCR, yet TCRdb's version contains in-frame clones alone and is incomplete. Here the sample spans about 120,000 clones, just over 90% being singletons. Sequenced material: peripheral blood, taken 28 days after the second AZD1222 dose. The source is an adult who received the AZD1222 COVID-19 vaccine. CDR3s include the opening cysteine and the closing phenylalanine or tryptophan. Each record gives: CDR3 DNA, CDR3 protein, D gene, V gene, J gene, clone size. A D gene is named only where the DNA matches it firmly. Not all rows give a size; the values are once, few, many and, for expanded clones, a class.

CDR3 DNA: TGTGCCAGCAGCCGAAACCGGGAAATGAGGGAATTCTATGGCTACACCTTC; CDR3 protein: CASSRNREMREFYGYTF; D gene: .; V gene: TRBV11-2; J gene: TRBJ1-2; clone size: .
CDR3 DNA: TGTGCCAGCAGCGCGGGACTAGCGGGAACCGATGAGCAGTTCTTC; CDR3 protein: CASSAGLAGTDEQFF; D gene: TRBD2; V gene: TRBV7-9; J gene: TRBJ2-1; clone size: .
CDR3 DNA: TGTGCCAGCACAGGGGTGGCAGATACGCAGTATTTT; CDR3 protein: CASTGVADTQYF; D gene: .; V gene: TRBV27; J gene: TRBJ2-3; clone size: .
CDR3 DNA: TGTGCCAGCAGTGAATATAGGGGTTCATCTAATGAAAAACTGTTTTTT; CDR3 protein: CASSEYRGSSNEKLFF; D gene: .; V gene: TRBV25-1; J gene: TRBJ1-4; clone size: .
CDR3 DNA: TGTGCCAGCAGTGGATGGGGGAGTCCGGATCAGCCCCAGCATTTT; CDR3 protein: CASSGWGSPDQPQHF; D gene: .; V gene: TRBV2; J gene: TRBJ1-5; clone size: .
CDR3 DNA: TGTGCCAGCAGCGCCGGAAAGACAGATTTGAACACCGGGGAGCTGTTTTTT; CDR3 protein: CASSAGKTDLNTGELFF; D gene: .; V gene: TRBV9; J gene: TRBJ2-2; clone size: .
CDR3 DNA: TGTGCCAGCAGCCAAGGAGGGGGCGACTACGAGCAGTACTTC; CDR3 protein: CASSQGGGDYEQYF; D gene: TRBD1; V gene: TRBV3-1/TRBV3-2; J gene: TRBJ2-7; clone size: .
CDR3 DNA: TGCAGCGTGGAATCTAGGACAGGGGTTTTGGGCTACACCTTC; CDR3 protein: CSVESRTGVLGYTF; D gene: TRBD1; V gene: TRBV29-1; J gene: TRBJ1-2; clone size: .
CDR3 DNA: TGTGCCAGCAGTCAGCCGACGGTCGCATATAATTCACCCCTCCACTTT; CDR3 protein: CASSQPTVAYNSPLHF; D gene: .; V gene: TRBV27; J gene: TRBJ1-6; clone size: .
CDR3 DNA: TGTGCCAGCAGCTTAGATCGGGCAGATACGCAGTATTTT; CDR3 protein: CASSLDRADTQYF; D gene: .; V gene: TRBV11-3; J gene: TRBJ2-3; clone size: once
CDR3 DNA: TGTGCCAGCAGCTTAACGCGGGCTGGTGGAAACACCATATATTTT; CDR3 protein: CASSLTRAGGNTIYF; D gene: .; V gene: TRBV7-8; J gene: TRBJ1-3; clone size: .
CDR3 DNA: TGTGCCAGCAGCTTGAACGGTGAAAAACTGTTTTTT; CDR3 protein: CASSLNGEKLFF; D gene: .; V gene: TRBV5-6; J gene: TRBJ1-4; clone size: .
CDR3 DNA: TGTGCCAGCAGCTTTAGACAGCTTAGCTCCTACAATGAGCAGTTCTTC; CDR3 protein: CASSFRQLSSYNEQFF; D gene: .; V gene: TRBV7-2; J gene: TRBJ2-1; clone size: .
CDR3 DNA: TGTGCCAGCAGCTTAGTGGGAGGAGGGCGTCTCCCTGGAAACACCATATATTTT; CDR3 protein: CASSLVGGGRLPGNTIYF; D gene: .; V gene: TRBV11-2; J gene: TRBJ1-3; clone size: .
CDR3 DNA: TGTGCCAGCAGTTACGGGGCAGGGGCCTCCTACAATGAGCAGTTCTTC; CDR3 protein: CASSYGAGASYNEQFF; D gene: .; V gene: TRBV6-6; J gene: TRBJ2-1; clone size: .
CDR3 DNA: TGTGCCAGCAGTTTAGTCTGGCGATCCTATAATTCACCCCTCCACTTT; CDR3 protein: CASSLVWRSYNSPLHF; D gene: .; V gene: TRBV6-5; J gene: TRBJ1-6; clone size: .
CDR3 DNA: TGTGCCAGCAGCACGCAGTATAAGGGGGGGACTGAAGCTTTCTTT; CDR3 protein: CASSTQYKGGTEAFF; D gene: .; V gene: TRBV21-1; J gene: TRBJ1-1; clone size: .
CDR3 DNA: TGCGCCAGCAGCCAACAGGGATTTAATCAGCCCCAGCATTTT; CDR3 protein: CASSQQGFNQPQHF; D gene: .; V gene: TRBV4-1; J gene: TRBJ1-5; clone size: .
CDR3 DNA: TGCGCCAGCAGCCAAGATCGCCTAGCGGGGGGGCCAGATACGCAGTATTTT; CDR3 protein: CASSQDRLAGGPDTQYF; D gene: TRBD2; V gene: TRBV4-3; J gene: TRBJ2-3; clone size: .
CDR3 DNA: TGCGCCAGCAACAATGGACAGGGGGCGTCTGAAGCTTTCTTT; CDR3 protein: CASNNGQGASEAFF; D gene: TRBD1; V gene: TRBV5-1; J gene: TRBJ1-1; clone size: few
CDR3 DNA: TGTGCCACCAGTGACAGCCCACCACTACCCTACGAGCAGTACTTC; CDR3 protein: CATSDSPPLPYEQYF; D gene: .; V gene: TRBV24-1; J gene: TRBJ2-7; clone size: .
CDR3 DNA: TGTGCCAGCAGCTTAGGTAGCCGGACCCTCACCGGGGAGCTGTTTTTT; CDR3 protein: CASSLGSRTLTGELFF; D gene: .; V gene: TRBV7-2; J gene: TRBJ2-2; clone size: .
CDR3 DNA: TGTGCCAGTAGTCTCCGGACAGGGGGAGAAACTGAAGCTTTCTTT; CDR3 protein: CASSLRTGGETEAFF; D gene: TRBD1; V gene: TRBV19; J gene: TRBJ1-1; clone size: .
CDR3 DNA: TGTGCCAGCAGTTCCCGGGGGAGCGGGGAGACCCAGTACTTC; CDR3 protein: CASSSRGSGETQYF; D gene: .; V gene: TRBV13; J gene: TRBJ2-5; clone size: .
CDR3 DNA: TGTGCCATCAGCGGACAGGGCAATGAGCAGTTCTTC; CDR3 protein: CAISGQGNEQFF; D gene: TRBD1; V gene: TRBV10-3; J gene: TRBJ2-1; clone size: .
CDR3 DNA: TGCGCCAGCAGCTCCCAGGGAGGGTACACTGAAGCTTTCTTT; CDR3 protein: CASSSQGGYTEAFF; D gene: .; V gene: TRBV5-1; J gene: TRBJ1-1; clone size: .
CDR3 DNA: TGTGCCAGCAGTGAGAACCCGAACACTGAAGCTTTCTTT; CDR3 protein: CASSENPNTEAFF; D gene: .; V gene: TRBV2; J gene: TRBJ1-1; clone size: .
CDR3 DNA: TGTGCCAGCAGCAACACCGGGGAGCTGTTTTTT; CDR3 protein: CASSNTGELFF; D gene: .; V gene: TRBV2; J gene: TRBJ2-2; clone size: .